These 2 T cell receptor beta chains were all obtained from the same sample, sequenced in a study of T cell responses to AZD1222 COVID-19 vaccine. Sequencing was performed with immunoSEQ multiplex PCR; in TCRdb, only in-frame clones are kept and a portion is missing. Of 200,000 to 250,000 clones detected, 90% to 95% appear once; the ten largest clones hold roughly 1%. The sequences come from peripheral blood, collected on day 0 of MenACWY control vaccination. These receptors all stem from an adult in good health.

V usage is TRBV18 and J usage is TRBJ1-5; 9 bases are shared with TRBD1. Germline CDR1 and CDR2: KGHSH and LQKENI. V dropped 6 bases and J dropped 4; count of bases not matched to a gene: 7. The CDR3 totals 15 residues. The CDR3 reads CASSSGTGTNQPQHF. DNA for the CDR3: TGTGCCAGCTCGTCCGGGACAGGGACAAATCAGCCCCAGCATTTT.

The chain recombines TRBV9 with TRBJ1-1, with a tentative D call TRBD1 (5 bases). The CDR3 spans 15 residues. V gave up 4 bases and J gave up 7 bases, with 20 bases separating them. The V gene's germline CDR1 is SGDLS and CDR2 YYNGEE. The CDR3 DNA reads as TGTGCCAGCAGCCCCCCTAAAGGGGTCGGTAGTGAAGCTTTCTTT. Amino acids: CASSPPKGVGSEAFF. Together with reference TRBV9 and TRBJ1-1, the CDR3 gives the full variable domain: DSGVTQTPKHLITATGQRVTLRCSPRSGDLSVYWYQQSLDQGLQFLIQYYNGEERAKGNILERFSAQQFPDLHSELNLSSLELGDSALYFCASSPPKGVGSEAFFGQGTRLTVV.